These T cell receptor beta chains were read from a single sample in a study of blood T cell repertoires in COVID-19. Generated by immunoSEQ multiplex PCR, the TCRdb table keeps only in-frame clones and is missing some. The sample has 100,000 to 150,000 clones, approximately 86% seen once. Sequenced: peripheral blood. The receptor source for this set is a woman in her 70s with COVID-19, enrolled during active disease. Each CDR3 is given without its conserved first and last residue. Rows may omit the clone size; those that give it use once, few, many or a size class.

j_call v_call clone_size cdr3_aa
TRBJ2-6 TRBV15 - ATSRARPSGANVLT
TRBJ1-2 TRBV5-6 - ASSLTLGGQGYGYT
TRBJ2-5 TRBV7-2 - ASSLVAGPQETQY
TRBJ1-2 TRBV30 - AWRPKPGERGYT
TRBJ1-2 TRBV7-2 few ASSLAVAVNYGYT
TRBJ2-1 TRBV2 - ASSDPGGSYNEQF
TRBJ2-7 TRBV27 - ASSLRSGSLLYEQY
TRBJ2-5 TRBV2 - ASTTVKTQY
TRBJ2-7 TRBV4-2 - ASSRLPDRDTVYEQY
TRBJ1-3 TRBV7-2 - ASSLGGTTGNTIY
TRBJ2-1 TRBV30 - AWNKTPNEQF
TRBJ1-2 TRBV10-3 - AIAKQGLNYGYT
TRBJ1-1 TRBV7-9 - ASSQPSHGEF
TRBJ2-1 TRBV5-1 - ASSQGTLYNEQF
TRBJ1-2 TRBV11-2 - ASSHADRGNNYGYT
TRBJ1-1 TRBV18 - ASSGRRNRVEAF
TRBJ2-1 TRBV9 - ASSVEAGVLWSYNEQF
TRBJ1-2 TRBV10-3 - AISESIWAAEGGYT
TRBJ2-7 TRBV7-2 - ASRTSGAYEQY
TRBJ1-1 TRBV2 - ASSEERQGSAEAF
TRBJ1-1 TRBV2 - ASSERGGNTEAF
TRBJ1-5 TRBV4-2 - ASSQQQGQGYQPQH
TRBJ1-1 TRBV28 - ASSLFRGLTNTEAF
TRBJ2-7 TRBV13 - ASSLRQGGIGYEQY
TRBJ2-7 TRBV13 - ASSPNTPGGPTYEQY
TRBJ1-5 TRBV10-2 - ASSTSGGQPQH
TRBJ2-7 TRBV7-2 - ASSFWSSYEQY
TRBJ1-1 TRBV30 - AQGQGLTEAF